The T cell receptor beta chain under discussion was sequenced for a study of siplizumab effects on memory and regulatory T cells. Study conclusions and caveats: Roughly 75-95% of dividing CD4+ or CD8+ clones were without an attributable naive or memory phenotype.

Regarding this clone: Its target is unknown.

Clones were read by immunoSEQ multiplex PCR, and TCRdb kept only the in-frame ones, dropping some. The sample holds 70,000 to 100,000 clones, under 95% seen once. With V trimmed by 2 bases and J by 0 bases, 10 bases remained unmatched. This CDR3 is built from 18 residues. The clonotype was recovered from a human donor in good health. The V gene is TRBV23-1, the J gene TRBJ1-5; the match to TRBD1 covers 7 bases. TRBV23-1 is sorted into the ORF group, with uncertain function. The sequencing input was CD8+ T cells sorted from blood. CDR3 coding DNA: TGCGCCAGCAGTCAAGGGAGACAGGGCACCTATAGCAATCAGCCCCAGCATTTT. This sequence encodes CASSQGRQGTYSNQPQHF.